The sequence of this T cell receptor beta chain was determined in a study of beta chain features in type 1 diabetes. Germline CDR1 reads LNHDA; CDR2 reads SQIVND (reference sequence). This CDR3 is 14 amino acids long. V was shortened by 7 bases and J by 6 bases, with 13 bases between the two germline ends. TCRB transcripts that were expressed got sequenced, as all of the isolated RNA had been reverse transcribed. TCRdb's table, derived via immunoSEQ multiplex PCR, lists solely in-frame clones and lacks some. The table lists 200,000 to 300,000 clones, around 14% of them singletons, with about 0.024% in the top ten.

The chain has TRBV19 and TRBJ1-6; D might be TRBD1 (5 bases). This clonotype was obtained from a woman between 35 and 50 years old in good health. The sequencing sample was made of naive CD4+ T cells from blood. CDR3 DNA: TGTGCCAGTAACCGTGGAGACAGTAATTCACCCCTCCACTTT. Protein product: CASNRGDSNSPLHF.